Listed below are T cell receptor beta chains from one sample, sequenced in a study of response to subunit inactivated influenza vaccine. From the RT-PCR reads, TCRdb called clonotypes with MiXCR, one entry per CDR3 protein. The sample has some 180,000 distinct CDR3 sequences, about 9% seen once; the top ten hold approximately 11%. Specimen: non-naive T cells sorted from PBMCs, collected on the day of vaccination. The receptors originated from a man aged 50-59 years who received an inactivated influenza vaccine. CDR3s include the opening cysteine and the closing phenylalanine or tryptophan. Fields, in order: clone size, J gene, V gene, D gene, CDR3 DNA, CDR3 protein. The D gene is left open where the match is weak. Size tells how often a clone was seen (once, few, many) or the class of an expanded clone, and some rows leave it out.

size: -
J: TRBJ2-7
V: TRBV9
D: TRBD1
DNA: TGTGCCAGCAGCGTAGCTGCCCTAGGACAGGGGGCCTACGAGCAGTACTTC
CDR3: CASSVAALGQGAYEQYF

size: few
J: TRBJ2-5
V: TRBV14
D: TRBD2
DNA: TGTGCCAGCAGCCAAGATATTAACCCTTCTAGCGGGAGGGAAGAGACCCAGTACTTC
CDR3: CASSQDINPSSGREETQYF

size: few
J: TRBJ1-2
V: TRBV6-6
D: -
DNA: TGTGCCAGCAGTTTCGACAGGCTCTATGGCTACACCTTC
CDR3: CASSFDRLYGYTF

size: -
J: TRBJ2-3
V: TRBV12-5
D: -
DNA: TGTGCTAGTAAAGGGGTGAACACAGATACGCAGTATTTT
CDR3: CASKGVNTDTQYF

size: few
J: TRBJ2-4
V: TRBV29-1
D: TRBD2
DNA: TGCAGCGTACTAGCGGGGGAAAACATTCAGTACTTC
CDR3: CSVLAGENIQYF

size: -
J: TRBJ1-1
V: TRBV12-3/TRBV12-4
D: -
DNA: TGTGCCAGCAGTTTAGGTGTTGGAGGGGCTGAAGCTTTCTTT
CDR3: CASSLGVGGAEAFF

size: many
J: TRBJ2-2
V: TRBV9
D: -
DNA: TGTGCCAGCAGCGTCCGGGGAGGCACCGGGGAGCTGTTTTTT
CDR3: CASSVRGGTGELFF

size: -
J: TRBJ2-7
V: TRBV20-1
D: -
DNA: TGCAGTGTCCCATGGGGGGCGAGCTCCTACGAGCAGTACTTC
CDR3: CSVPWGASSYEQYF

size: -
J: TRBJ2-2
V: TRBV29-1
D: -
DNA: TGCAGCGCCGGGGGTACAGGGATCACCGGGGAGCTGTTTTTT
CDR3: CSAGGTGITGELFF

size: many
J: TRBJ2-7
V: TRBV20-1
D: TRBD2
DNA: TGCAGTGCTAGAGATATAGCGGGAGGGAGGTACGAGCAGTACTTC
CDR3: CSARDIAGGRYEQYF

size: many
J: TRBJ1-3
V: TRBV5-6
D: TRBD1
DNA: TGTGCCAGCGGACAGGGGTTTGGGAACACCATATATTTT
CDR3: CASGQGFGNTIYF

size: many
J: TRBJ1-5
V: TRBV4-1
D: -
DNA: TGCGCCAGCAGCCAAGATGAAGGAAAAACGTTGCAGGGCAGGCATTTT
CDR3: CASSQDEGKTLQGRHF

size: many
J: TRBJ1-1
V: TRBV6-5
D: -
DNA: TGTGCCAGCAGTTACTCTCTGGGGGAGATCGCTGAAGCTTTCTTT
CDR3: CASSYSLGEIAEAFF

size: many
J: TRBJ1-2
V: TRBV20-1
D: -
DNA: TGCAGTGCTCGAGGGGTTCATGGCTACACCTTC
CDR3: CSARGVHGYTF

size: -
J: TRBJ1-2
V: TRBV6-1
D: -
DNA: TGTGCCAGCAGACCGGCACGGGGGAACTATGGCTACACCTTC
CDR3: CASRPARGNYGYTF

size: few
J: TRBJ2-6
V: TRBV28
D: -
DNA: TGTGCCAGCAGGGAGGATTGGAATGGGGCCAACGTCCTGACTTTC
CDR3: CASREDWNGANVLTF

size: many
J: TRBJ2-2
V: TRBV6-5
D: -
DNA: TGTGCCAGCAGAGCTAGCACCGGGGAGCTGTTTTTT
CDR3: CASRASTGELFF

size: many
J: TRBJ1-5
V: TRBV7-2
D: -
DNA: TGTGCCAGCAGCTTAGGGTTTAGCAATCAGCCCCAGCATTTT
CDR3: CASSLGFSNQPQHF

size: -
J: TRBJ2-2
V: TRBV28
D: -
DNA: TGTGCCAGCAGGCATAGGGCAATCACCGGGGAGCTGTTTTTT
CDR3: CASRHRAITGELFF

size: -
J: TRBJ2-5
V: TRBV3-1
D: -
DNA: TGTGCCAGCAGCCGAGGTCCACGGCAAGAGACCCAGTACTTC
CDR3: CASSRGPRQETQYF

size: many
J: TRBJ2-7
V: TRBV12-3/TRBV12-4
D: TRBD2
DNA: TGTGCCAGCAGTTTGCCTAGCGGGATTTCTAACGAGCAGTACTTC
CDR3: CASSLPSGISNEQYF

size: many
J: TRBJ2-4
V: TRBV3-1
D: -
DNA: TGTGCCAGCAGCCAAGGGGGACAAATAGCCAAAAACATTCAGTACTTC
CDR3: CASSQGGQIAKNIQYF

size: -
J: TRBJ1-1
V: TRBV20-1
D: -
DNA: TGCAGTGCTAGAGATACCGGGTTGGTGAGTGAAGCTTTCTTT
CDR3: CSARDTGLVSEAFF

size: many
J: TRBJ2-4
V: TRBV5-1
D: TRBD1
DNA: TGCGCCAGCAGCTTCGACCCTTTGGGACAGGGACCATTTCTAGCCAAAAACATTCAGTACTTC
CDR3: CASSFDPLGQGPFLAKNIQYF

size: -
J: TRBJ2-1
V: TRBV6-5
D: TRBD1
DNA: TGTGCCAGCAGTTACTCCAAGTACAGGGGGATGCGATCCTACAATGAGCAGTTCTTC
CDR3: CASSYSKYRGMRSYNEQFF

size: few
J: TRBJ2-3
V: TRBV21-1
D: -
DNA: TGTGCCAGCTCTCATCGGGAGGGCCCCCCAGATACGCAGTATTTT
CDR3: CASSHREGPPDTQYF

size: -
J: TRBJ2-1
V: TRBV6-4
D: TRBD2
DNA: TGTGCCAGCATACCGGGACTAGCGGGAGGGCCCTGGTACAATGAGCAGTTCTTC
CDR3: CASIPGLAGGPWYNEQFF

size: many
J: TRBJ2-2
V: TRBV20-1
D: TRBD2
DNA: TGCAGTGCAATTAGCGGGGACAACACCGGGGAGCTGTTTTTT
CDR3: CSAISGDNTGELFF

size: many
J: TRBJ1-2
V: TRBV2
D: TRBD1
DNA: TGTGCCAGCAGACTCCGGGACAGAAACTATGGCTACACCTTC
CDR3: CASRLRDRNYGYTF

size: few
J: TRBJ1-3
V: TRBV11-2
D: -
DNA: TGTGCCAGCAGCTTAGTAGTGGGCCAGGGAAACACCATATATTTT
CDR3: CASSLVVGQGNTIYF

size: few
J: TRBJ2-1
V: TRBV3-1
D: -
DNA: TGTGCCAGCAGCCAAGACCAGGGTAGGCAGTTCTTC
CDR3: CASSQDQGRQFF

size: many
J: TRBJ1-2
V: TRBV12-3/TRBV12-4
D: -
DNA: TGTGCCAGCAGTTTTTCGGGGTTTGGCTATGGCTACACCTTC
CDR3: CASSFSGFGYGYTF

size: few
J: TRBJ1-4
V: TRBV20-1
D: TRBD1
DNA: TGCAGTGCTAAGGGGACAGGGGATCATTCTAATGAAAAACTGTTTTTT
CDR3: CSAKGTGDHSNEKLFF

size: -
J: TRBJ2-7
V: TRBV18
D: TRBD1
DNA: TGTGCCAGCTCACCCACCTTGGGACAGGGGACTGAGCAGTACTTC
CDR3: CASSPTLGQGTEQYF

size: -
J: TRBJ2-1
V: TRBV2
D: -
DNA: TGTGCCGGAAGACTAACTTCGCTTGCGCAGTTCTTC
CDR3: CAGRLTSLAQFF

size: many
J: TRBJ1-2
V: TRBV2
D: TRBD1
DNA: TGTGCCAGCAGCCGGGACAGGGGTGGCTACACCTTC
CDR3: CASSRDRGGYTF

size: -
J: TRBJ2-7
V: TRBV5-1
D: TRBD2
DNA: TGCGCCAGCAGCTTGGTTGGGGACTACCCCGCCGAGCAGTACTTC
CDR3: CASSLVGDYPAEQYF

size: many
J: TRBJ2-7
V: TRBV20-1
D: TRBD1
DNA: TGCAGTGCCGACCGGGACAGGGGATACGAGCAGTACTTC
CDR3: CSADRDRGYEQYF

size: many
J: TRBJ2-5
V: TRBV11-2
D: -
DNA: TGTGCCAGCAGCTTACAGGGATGGAAGGAGACCCAGTACTTC
CDR3: CASSLQGWKETQYF

size: few
J: TRBJ2-5
V: TRBV24-1
D: -
DNA: TGTGCCACCAGTGATCCGGGACGAGAGAAAGAGACCCAGTACTTC
CDR3: CATSDPGREKETQYF

size: many
J: TRBJ1-1
V: TRBV7-3
D: TRBD1
DNA: TGTGCCAGCAGCCCAACCTCAGGGACAGGGGGCACTGAAGCTTTCTTT
CDR3: CASSPTSGTGGTEAFF

size: few
J: TRBJ2-7
V: TRBV7-2
D: TRBD1
DNA: TGTGCCAGCAGCCCGACAGGGGGTTACGAGCAGTACTTC
CDR3: CASSPTGGYEQYF

size: many
J: TRBJ2-1
V: TRBV28
D: TRBD2
DNA: TGTGCCAGCAGTTTCTATGAACTAGCGGGAGTCAATGAGCAGTTCTTC
CDR3: CASSFYELAGVNEQFF

size: many
J: TRBJ1-6
V: TRBV7-2
D: TRBD1
DNA: TGTGCCAGCAGCTTCCGGGACAGGGGTTCACCCCTCCACTTT
CDR3: CASSFRDRGSPLHF

size: many
J: TRBJ1-1
V: TRBV29-1
D: -
DNA: TGCAGCGTTGGACCGAAGGGCACTGAAGCTTTCTTT
CDR3: CSVGPKGTEAFF

size: few
J: TRBJ2-7
V: TRBV6-1
D: TRBD1
DNA: TGTGCCAGCAGAGTTATACGAACAGGGGGCTACGAGCAGTACTTC
CDR3: CASRVIRTGGYEQYF

size: few
J: TRBJ2-2
V: TRBV9
D: -
DNA: TGTGCCAGCAGCGTGTTCGGGAGTGATCTCACCGGGGAGCTGTTTTTT
CDR3: CASSVFGSDLTGELFF

size: few
J: TRBJ2-3
V: TRBV5-5
D: -
DNA: TGTGCCAGCTCGGTTCGGACCACAGATACGCAGTATTTT
CDR3: CASSVRTTDTQYF

size: many
J: TRBJ2-1
V: TRBV5-6
D: -
DNA: TGTGCCAGCAGCTTGGTTCCGGGGGACTACAATGAGCAGTTCTTC
CDR3: CASSLVPGDYNEQFF

size: many
J: TRBJ2-7
V: TRBV5-6
D: TRBD1
DNA: TGTGCCAGCAGCTTGGGGATATTGGGGGACAGAATGGGGGAGTACTTC
CDR3: CASSLGILGDRMGEYF

size: -
J: TRBJ1-2
V: TRBV10-3
D: -
DNA: TGTGCCATCAGTTACAGAGAGGGAAACTATGGCTACACCTTC
CDR3: CAISYREGNYGYTF

size: -
J: TRBJ2-1
V: TRBV12-3/TRBV12-4
D: TRBD2
DNA: TGTGCCAGCGGGGGACTAGCGGGAGGAGGGGAGCAGTTCTTC
CDR3: CASGGLAGGGEQFF

size: many
J: TRBJ1-4
V: TRBV5-1
D: -
DNA: TGCGCCAGCAGCTTGGTTCAGGGACTTAATGAAAAACTGTTTTTT
CDR3: CASSLVQGLNEKLFF